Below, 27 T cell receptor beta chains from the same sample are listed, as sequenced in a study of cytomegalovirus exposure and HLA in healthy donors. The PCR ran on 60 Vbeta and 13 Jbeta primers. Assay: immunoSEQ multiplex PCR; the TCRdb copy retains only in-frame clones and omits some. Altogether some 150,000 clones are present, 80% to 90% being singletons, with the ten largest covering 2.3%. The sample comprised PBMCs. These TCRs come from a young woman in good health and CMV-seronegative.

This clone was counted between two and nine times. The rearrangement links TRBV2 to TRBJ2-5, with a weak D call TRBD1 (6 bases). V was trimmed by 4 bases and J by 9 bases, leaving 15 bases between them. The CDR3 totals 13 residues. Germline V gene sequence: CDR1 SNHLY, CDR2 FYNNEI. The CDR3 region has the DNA TGTGCCAGCAGTGGAACAGGGTACGCGGCCCAGTACTTC. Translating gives CASSGTGYAAQYF.

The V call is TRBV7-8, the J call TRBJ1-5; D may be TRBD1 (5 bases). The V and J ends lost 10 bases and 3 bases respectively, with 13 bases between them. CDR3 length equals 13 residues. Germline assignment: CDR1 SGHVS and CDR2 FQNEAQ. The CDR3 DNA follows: TGTGCCACCTCGGGGGTCCCCAATCAGCCCCAGCATTTT. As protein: CATSGVPNQPQHF.

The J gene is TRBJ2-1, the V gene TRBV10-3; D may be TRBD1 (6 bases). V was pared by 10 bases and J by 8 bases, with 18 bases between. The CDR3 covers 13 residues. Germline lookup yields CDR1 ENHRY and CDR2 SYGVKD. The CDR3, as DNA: TGTGCCACCGCGCCAGGGGAAGGGGATGAGCAGTTCTTC. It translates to CATAPGEGDEQFF.

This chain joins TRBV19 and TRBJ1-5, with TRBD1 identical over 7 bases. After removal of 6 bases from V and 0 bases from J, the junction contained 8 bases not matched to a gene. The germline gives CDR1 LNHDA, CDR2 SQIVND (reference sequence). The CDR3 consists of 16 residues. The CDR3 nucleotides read TGTGCCAGTAGAGACAGGGACGACAATAGCAATCAGCCCCAGCATTTT. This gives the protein CASRDRDDNSNQPQHF.

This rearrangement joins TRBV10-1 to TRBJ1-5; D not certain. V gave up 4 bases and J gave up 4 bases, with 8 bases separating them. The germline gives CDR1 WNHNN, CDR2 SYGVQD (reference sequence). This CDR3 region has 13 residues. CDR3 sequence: CASSAGLNQPQHF. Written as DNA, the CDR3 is TGCGCCAGCAGTGCCGGGTTGAATCAGCCCCAGCATTTT.

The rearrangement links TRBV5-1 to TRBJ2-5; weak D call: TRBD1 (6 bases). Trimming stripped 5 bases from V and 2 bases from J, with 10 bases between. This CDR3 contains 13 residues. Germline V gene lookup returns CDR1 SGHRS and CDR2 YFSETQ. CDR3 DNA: TGCGCCAGCAGGACAGGACTGCAAGAGACCCAGTACTTC. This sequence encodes CASRTGLQETQYF.

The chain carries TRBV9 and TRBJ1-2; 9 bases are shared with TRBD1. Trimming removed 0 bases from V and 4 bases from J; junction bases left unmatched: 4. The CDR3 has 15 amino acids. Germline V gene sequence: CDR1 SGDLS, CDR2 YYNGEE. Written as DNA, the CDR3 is TGTGCCAGCAGCGTAGGAACAGGGGGCACCTATGGCTACACCTTC. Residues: CASSVGTGGTYGYTF. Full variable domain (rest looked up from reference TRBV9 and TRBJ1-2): DSGVTQTPKHLITATGQRVTLRCSPRSGDLSVYWYQQSLDQGLQFLIQYYNGEERAKGNILERFSAQQFPDLHSELNLSSLELGDSALYFCASSVGTGGTYGYTFGSGTRLTVV.

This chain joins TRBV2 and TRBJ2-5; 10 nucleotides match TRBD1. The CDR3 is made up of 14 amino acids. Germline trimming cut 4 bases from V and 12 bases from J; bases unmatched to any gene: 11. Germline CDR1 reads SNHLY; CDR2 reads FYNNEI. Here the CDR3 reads CASSGTAFGQGEYF. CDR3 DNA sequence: TGTGCCAGCAGTGGGACCGCCTTTGGACAGGGGGAGTACTTC.

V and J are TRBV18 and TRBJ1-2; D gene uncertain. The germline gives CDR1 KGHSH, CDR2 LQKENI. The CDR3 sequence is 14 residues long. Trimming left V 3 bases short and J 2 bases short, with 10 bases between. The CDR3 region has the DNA TGTGCCAGCTCACCGACAAATCTCAACTATGGCTACACCTTC. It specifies CASSPTNLNYGYTF. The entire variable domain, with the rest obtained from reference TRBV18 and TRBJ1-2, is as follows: NAGVMQNPRHLVRRRGQEARLRCSPMKGHSHVYWYRQLPEEGLKFMVYLQKENIIDESGMPKERFSAEFPKEGPSILRIQQVVRGDSAAYFCASSPTNLNYGYTFGSGTRLTVV.

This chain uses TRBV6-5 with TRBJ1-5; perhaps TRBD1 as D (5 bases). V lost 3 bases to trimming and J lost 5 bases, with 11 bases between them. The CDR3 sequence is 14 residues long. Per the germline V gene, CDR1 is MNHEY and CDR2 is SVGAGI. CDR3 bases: TGTGCCAGCAGTTATGTCGGGGGGGATCAGCCCCAGCATTTT. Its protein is CASSYVGGDQPQHF.

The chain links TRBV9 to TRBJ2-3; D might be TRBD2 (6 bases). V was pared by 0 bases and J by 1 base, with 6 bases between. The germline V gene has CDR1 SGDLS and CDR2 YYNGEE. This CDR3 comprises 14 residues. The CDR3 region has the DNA TGTGCCAGCAGCGTAGCTAGCGGCACAGATACGCAGTATTTT. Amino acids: CASSVASGTDTQYF.

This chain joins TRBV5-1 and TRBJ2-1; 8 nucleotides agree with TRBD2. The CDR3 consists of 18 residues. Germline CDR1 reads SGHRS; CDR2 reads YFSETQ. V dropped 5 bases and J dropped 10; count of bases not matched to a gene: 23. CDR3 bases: TGCGCCAGCAGACGGGGGTTCGGACTAGCAACCACGACGGGGGAGCAGTTCTTC. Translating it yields CASRRGFGLATTTGEQFF.

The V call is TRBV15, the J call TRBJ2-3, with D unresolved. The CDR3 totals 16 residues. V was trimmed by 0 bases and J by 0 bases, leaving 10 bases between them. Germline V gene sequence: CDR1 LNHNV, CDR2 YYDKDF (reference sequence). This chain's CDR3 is CATSREPTLSTDTQYF. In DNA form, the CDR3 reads TGTGCCACCAGCAGAGAGCCAACTTTGAGCACAGATACGCAGTATTTT.

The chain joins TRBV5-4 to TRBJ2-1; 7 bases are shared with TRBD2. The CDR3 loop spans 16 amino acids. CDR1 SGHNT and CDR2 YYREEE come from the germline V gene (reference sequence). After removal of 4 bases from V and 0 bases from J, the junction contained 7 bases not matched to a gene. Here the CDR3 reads CASSGEAGVSYNEQFF. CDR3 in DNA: TGTGCCAGCAGCGGTGAGGCGGGGGTCTCCTACAATGAGCAGTTCTTC.

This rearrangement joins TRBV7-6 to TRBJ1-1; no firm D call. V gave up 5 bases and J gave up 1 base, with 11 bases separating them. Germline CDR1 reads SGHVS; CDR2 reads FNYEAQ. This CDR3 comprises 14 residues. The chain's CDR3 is CASSLRYRNTEAFF. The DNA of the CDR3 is TGTGCCAGCAGCCTACGGTACCGGAACACTGAAGCTTTCTTT.

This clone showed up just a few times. The CDR3 coding sequence is TGTGCCAGCAATACAGAAGGGGCAGGGCCGGACGAGCAGTACTTC. Protein product: CASNTEGAGPDEQYF. This chain links TRBV6-6 with TRBJ2-7; possible D gene TRBD1, 5 bases. This CDR3 spans 15 amino acids. Germline CDR1 is MNHNY and CDR2 is SVGAGI (reference sequence). Trimming shortened V by 7 bases and J by 5 bases, and 21 bases separated the two germline ends.

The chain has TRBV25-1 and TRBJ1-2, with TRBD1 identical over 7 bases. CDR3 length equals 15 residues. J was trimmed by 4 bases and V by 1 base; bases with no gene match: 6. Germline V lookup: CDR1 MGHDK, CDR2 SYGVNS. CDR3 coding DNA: TGTGCCAGCAGTGAATCAGGGACAGCGTCCTATGGCTACACCTTC. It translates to CASSESGTASYGYTF.

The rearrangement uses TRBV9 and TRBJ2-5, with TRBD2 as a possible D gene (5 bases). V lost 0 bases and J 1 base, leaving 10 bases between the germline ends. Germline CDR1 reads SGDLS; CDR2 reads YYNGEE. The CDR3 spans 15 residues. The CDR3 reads CASSVGGGLQETQYF. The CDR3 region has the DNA TGTGCCAGCAGCGTAGGCGGCGGGCTCCAAGAGACCCAGTACTTC.

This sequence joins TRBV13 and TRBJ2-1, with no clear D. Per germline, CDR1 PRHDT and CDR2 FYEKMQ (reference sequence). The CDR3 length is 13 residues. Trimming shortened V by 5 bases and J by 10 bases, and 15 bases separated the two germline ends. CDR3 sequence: CASSLLISREQFF. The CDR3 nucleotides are TGTGCCAGCAGCCTGTTAATATCCCGGGAGCAGTTCTTC. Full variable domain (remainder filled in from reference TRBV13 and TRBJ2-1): AAGVIQSPRHLIKEKRETATLKCYPIPRHDTVYWYQQGPGQDPQFLISFYEKMQSDKGSIPDRFSAQQFSDYHSELNMSSLELGDSALYFCASSLLISREQFFGPGTRLTVL.

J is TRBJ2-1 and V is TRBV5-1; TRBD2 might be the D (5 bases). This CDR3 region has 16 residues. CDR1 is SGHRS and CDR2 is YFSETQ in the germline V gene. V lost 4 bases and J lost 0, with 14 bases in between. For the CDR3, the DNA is TGCGCCAGCAGCCACCTGACGGGGAGCTCCTACAATGAGCAGTTCTTC. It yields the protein CASSHLTGSSYNEQFF.

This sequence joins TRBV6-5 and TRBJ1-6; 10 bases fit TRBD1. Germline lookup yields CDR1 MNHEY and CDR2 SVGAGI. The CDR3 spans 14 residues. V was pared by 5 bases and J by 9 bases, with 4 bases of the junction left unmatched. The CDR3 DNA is TGTGCCAGCAGTAACCGGGACAGGGGTTCACCCCTCCACTTT. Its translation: CASSNRDRGSPLHF.

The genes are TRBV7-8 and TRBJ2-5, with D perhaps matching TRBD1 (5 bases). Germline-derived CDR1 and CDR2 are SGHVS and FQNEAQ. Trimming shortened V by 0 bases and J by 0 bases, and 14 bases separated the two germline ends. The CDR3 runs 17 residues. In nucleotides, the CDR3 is TGTGCCAGCAGCTTAGCTGGGGCGTTCCTGTACCAAGAGACCCAGTACTTC. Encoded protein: CASSLAGAFLYQETQYF.

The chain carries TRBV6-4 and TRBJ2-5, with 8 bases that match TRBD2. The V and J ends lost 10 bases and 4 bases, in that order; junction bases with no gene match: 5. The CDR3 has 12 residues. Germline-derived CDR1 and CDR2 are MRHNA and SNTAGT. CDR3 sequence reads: CATRTSPETQYF. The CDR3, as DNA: TGTGCCACCCGGACTAGCCCAGAGACCCAGTACTTC.

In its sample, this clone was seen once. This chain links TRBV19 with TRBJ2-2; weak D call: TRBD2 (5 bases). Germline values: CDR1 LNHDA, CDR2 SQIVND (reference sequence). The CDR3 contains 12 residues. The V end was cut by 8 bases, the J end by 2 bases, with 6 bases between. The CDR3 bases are TGTGCCAGTCGGGAAAACACCGGGGAGCTGTTTTTT. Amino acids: CASRENTGELFF.

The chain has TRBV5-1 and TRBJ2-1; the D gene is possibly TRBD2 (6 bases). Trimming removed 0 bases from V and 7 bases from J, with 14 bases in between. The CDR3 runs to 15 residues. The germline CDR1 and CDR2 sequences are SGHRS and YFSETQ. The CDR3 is CASSLAGTYANEQFF. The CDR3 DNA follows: TGCGCCAGCAGCTTGGCGGGGACTTACGCGAATGAGCAGTTCTTC.

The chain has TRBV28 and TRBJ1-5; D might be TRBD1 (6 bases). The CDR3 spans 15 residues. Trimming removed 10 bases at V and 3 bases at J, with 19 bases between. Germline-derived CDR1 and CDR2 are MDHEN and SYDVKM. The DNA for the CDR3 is TGTGCCACCAAACGACAGGACAGTTACAATCAGCCCCAGCATTTT. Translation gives CATKRQDSYNQPQHF.

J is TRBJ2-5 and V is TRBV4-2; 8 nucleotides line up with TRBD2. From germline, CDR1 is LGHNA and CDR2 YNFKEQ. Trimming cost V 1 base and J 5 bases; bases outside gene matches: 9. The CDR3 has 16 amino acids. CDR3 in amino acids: CASSQAPGGGEETQYF. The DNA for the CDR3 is TGTGCCAGCAGCCAAGCCCCGGGGGGGGGCGAGGAGACCCAGTACTTC.